The subject of this entry is one T cell receptor (beta chain). In the source study's methods: Researchers report that nucleated cell counts were estimated from reference gene primer amplification. Only in-frame clones appear in the TCRdb table, and some are missing; sequencing was by immunoSEQ multiplex PCR. D and trimming were read from the DNA, whereas the V and J calls and clone size are those reported in that table. The sample lists about 120,000 clones; about four fifths were seen once. Trimming at V came to 5 bases and at J to 5 bases, leaving 5 bases not matched to a gene. CDR3 length equals 15 residues. CDR1 is SGHTA and CDR2 is FQGNSA in the germline V gene. The data were obtained in a study of blood T cell repertoires in COVID-19. Study overall: Specimens from acute and convalescent COVID-19 originated in the United States, Italy and Spain. In each case, the material was cDNA or gDNA derived from T cells, B-cell-depleted T cells, or PBMCs.

The chain has TRBV7-2 and TRBJ1-4; 10 positions match TRBD1. The receptor was isolated from a human donor in a cohort sampled during active COVID-19. Material: peripheral blood. CDR3 coding DNA: TGTGCCAGCAGCCCGCGGACAGGGGGGAATGAAAAACTGTTTTTT. It codes for CASSPRTGGNEKLFF.